The rows below give T cell receptor beta chains drawn from one sample of a study of CD8+CD57+ T cells in acquired aplastic anemia. TCRdb re-called the reads through MiXCR, storing one row per CDR3 protein. The sample shows about 420,000 distinct CDR3 sequences, just under 70% of them seen only once. Source material: sorted CD4+, CD8+, or CD8+CD57+ T cells (not recorded which) from PBMCs. These receptors all stem from a human donor in good health, serving as a control. The CDR3 runs from the conserved cysteine through the conserved F or W. A D gene is named only where the DNA matches it firmly. The size field is filled for only some rows; it gives once, few, many or a size class.

V gene,D gene,CDR3 length,J gene,clone size,CDR3 protein,CDR3 DNA
TRBV5-5,NA,13,TRBJ1-2,NA,CASTPTSYYGYTF,TGTGCCAGCACCCCAACGAGCTACTATGGCTACACCTTC
TRBV7-7,NA,12,TRBJ1-1,few,CASSRLKGEAFF,TGTGCTAGCAGCAGGTTGAAGGGGGAAGCCTTCTTT
TRBV20-1,NA,13,TRBJ2-1,many,CSASRWVGDEQFF,TGCAGTGCTAGTCGTTGGGTTGGAGATGAGCAGTTCTTC
TRBV7-2,TRBD1,15,TRBJ2-7,many,CASSLGGQAYHEQYF,TGTGCCAGCAGCTTAGGAGGACAGGCGTACCACGAGCAGTACTTC
TRBV6-1,TRBD1,14,TRBJ1-6,NA,CASSPGQGNSALHF,TGTGCCAGCAGTCCCGGACAGGGGAATTCGGCCCTCCACTTT
TRBV7-2,NA,13,TRBJ2-7,NA,CASSVTRGEKLYF,TGTGCCAGCAGCGTAACGAGGGGGGAAAAACTGTATTTT
TRBV6-1,TRBD2,14,TRBJ2-7,many,CASRVRGVNYEQYF,TGTGCCAGCAGGGTACGGGGGGTTAACTACGAGCAGTACTTC
TRBV25-1,TRBD2,14,TRBJ2-1,NA,CATSLGGSGNEQFF,TGTGCCACCTCCCTGGGAGGGTCAGGCAATGAGCAGTTCTTC
TRBV24-1,NA,17,TRBJ1-1,NA,CATSDAVPGARNTEAFF,TGTGCCACCAGCGATGCCGTGCCGGGGGCGAGGAACACTGAAGCTTTCTTT
TRBV20-1,NA,15,TRBJ2-1,NA,CSARVGASSYNEQFF,TGCAGTGCTAGAGTGGGGGCGAGCTCCTACAATGAGCAGTTCTTC
TRBV3-1,NA,14,TRBJ1-2,many,CASSQDPSNYGYTF,TGTGCCAGCAGCCAGGACCCCTCTAACTATGGCTACACCTTC
TRBV6-1,NA,12,TRBJ2-1,NA,CASSTQSHEQFF,TGTGCCAGCAGTACCCAAAGCCATGAGCAGTTCTTC
TRBV20-1,TRBD1,12,TRBJ1-1,many,CSAKGGYTEAFF,TGCAGTGCTAAAGGGGGCTACACTGAAGCTTTCTTT
TRBV7-2,NA,14,TRBJ1-5,NA,CASSVGRGNQLQHF,TGTGCCAGCAGTGTCGGCAGGGGCAATCAGCTTCAGCATTTT
TRBV11-2,NA,16,TRBJ1-4,NA,CASSDSIAGGREKLFF,TGTGCCAGTAGCGACAGTATAGCGGGGGGGCGGGAAAAACTGTTTTTT
TRBV25-1,TRBD1,16,TRBJ1-6,NA,CASSEYIPGQNSPLHF,TGTGCCAGCAGTGAATATATTCCGGGACAGAATTCACCCCTCCACTTT
TRBV7-2,TRBD1,15,TRBJ2-7,NA,CASSLAGQGTYEQYF,TGTGCCAGCAGCTTAGCGGGACAGGGGACCTACGAGCAGTACTTC
TRBV9,NA,14,TRBJ2-2,NA,CASSAGAHTGELFF,TGTGCCAGCAGCGCCGGGGCCCACACCGGGGAGCTGTTTTTT
TRBV12-5,NA,13,TRBJ1-1,NA,CASGFELNTEAFF,TGTGCTAGTGGTTTCGAATTGAACACTGAAGCTTTCTTT
TRBV20-1,TRBD2,13,TRBJ2-2,once,CSAGGGDTGELFF,TGCAGTGCCGGGGGGGGCGACACCGGGGAGCTGTTTTTT